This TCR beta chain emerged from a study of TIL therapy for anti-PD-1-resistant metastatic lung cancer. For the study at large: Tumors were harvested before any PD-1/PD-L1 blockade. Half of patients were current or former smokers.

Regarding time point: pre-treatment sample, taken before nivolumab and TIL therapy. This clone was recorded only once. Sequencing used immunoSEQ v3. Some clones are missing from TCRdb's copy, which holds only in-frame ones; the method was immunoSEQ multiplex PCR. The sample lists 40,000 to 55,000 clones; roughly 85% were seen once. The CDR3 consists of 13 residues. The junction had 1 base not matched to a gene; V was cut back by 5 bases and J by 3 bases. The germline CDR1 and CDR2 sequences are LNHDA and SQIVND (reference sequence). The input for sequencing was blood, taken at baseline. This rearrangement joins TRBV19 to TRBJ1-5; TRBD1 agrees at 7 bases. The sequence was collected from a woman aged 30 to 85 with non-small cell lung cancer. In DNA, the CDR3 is TGTGCCAGTAGTGGGACAGCCAATCAGCCCCAGCATTTT. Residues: CASSGTANQPQHF.